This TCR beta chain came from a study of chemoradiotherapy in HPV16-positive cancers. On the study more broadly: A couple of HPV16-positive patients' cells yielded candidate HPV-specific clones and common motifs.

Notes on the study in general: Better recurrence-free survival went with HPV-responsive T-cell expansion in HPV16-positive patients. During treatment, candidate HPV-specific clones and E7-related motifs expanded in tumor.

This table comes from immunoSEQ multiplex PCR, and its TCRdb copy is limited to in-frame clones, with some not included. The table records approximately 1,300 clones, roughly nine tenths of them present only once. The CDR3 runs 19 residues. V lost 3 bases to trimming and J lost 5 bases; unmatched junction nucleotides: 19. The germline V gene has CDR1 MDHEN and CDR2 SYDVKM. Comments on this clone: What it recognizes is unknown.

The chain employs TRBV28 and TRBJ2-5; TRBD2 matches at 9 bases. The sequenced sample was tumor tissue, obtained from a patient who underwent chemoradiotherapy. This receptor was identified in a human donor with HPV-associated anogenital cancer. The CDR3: CASSFPKAGGTPQWETQYF. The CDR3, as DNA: TGTGCCAGCAGTTTCCCTAAGGCGGGGGGGACCCCCCAGTGGGAGACCCAGTACTTC.